The subject of this entry is one T cell receptor beta chain. The antigen remains unidentified. Germline CDR1 reads SGHAT; CDR2 reads FQDESV (reference sequence). This CDR3 has 14 amino acids. V was shortened by 4 bases and J by 7 bases, with 14 bases between the two germline ends. Sequenced material consisted of expressed TCRB transcripts (all of the isolated RNA was reverse transcribed). Approximately 3.9 million reads per sample were averaged for naive, central memory and regulatory samples. The repertoire was sequenced with immunoSEQ multiplex PCR; TCRdb's copy has only in-frame clones and lacks some. This sample has 680,000 or so clones, with around 15% found just once. This sample was included in a study of beta chain features in type 1 diabetes. Whole-study results and caveats: Significant though moderate, a shortening of TCRB CDR3s appeared in all four CD4+ subsets of Type 1 diabetes patients. Insertions were fewer and deletions more numerous at VDJ junctions in type 1 diabetes patients.

Isolation of CD4+ naive, central memory, regulatory and stem cell-like memory cells was achieved by sorting via CD45RO/CCR7/CD25/CD127/CD95/CD27. This chain uses TRBV11-1 with TRBJ2-1; D not certain. The sequencing input was naive CD4+ T cells from blood. The receptor was derived from a man aged 18 to 30 with type 1 diabetes. Here the CDR3 reads CASSWSTSGNEQFF. Here the CDR3 DNA reads TGTGCCAGCAGCTGGTCTACCTCTGGGAATGAGCAGTTCTTC.